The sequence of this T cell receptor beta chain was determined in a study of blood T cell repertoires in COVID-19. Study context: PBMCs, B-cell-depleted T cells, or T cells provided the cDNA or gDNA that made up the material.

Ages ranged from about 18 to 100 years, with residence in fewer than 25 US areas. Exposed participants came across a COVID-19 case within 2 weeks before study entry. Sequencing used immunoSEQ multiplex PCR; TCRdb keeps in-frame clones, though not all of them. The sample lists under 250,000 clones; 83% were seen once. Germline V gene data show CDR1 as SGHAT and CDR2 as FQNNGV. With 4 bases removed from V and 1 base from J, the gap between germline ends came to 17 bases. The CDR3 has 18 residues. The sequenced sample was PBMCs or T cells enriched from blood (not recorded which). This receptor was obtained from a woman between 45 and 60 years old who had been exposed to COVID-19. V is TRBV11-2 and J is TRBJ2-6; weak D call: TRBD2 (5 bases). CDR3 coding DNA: TGTGCCAGCAGCTCCCCCCGGCTCGGCGGGTCTGGGGCCAACGTCCTGACTTTC. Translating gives CASSSPRLGGSGANVLTF.